These 30 T cell receptor beta chains originate from one sample sequenced in a study of T cells in Graves' hyperthyroidism and ophthalmopathy. Amplified regions were TCR beta CDR3 sequences from RNA transcripts. TCR CDR3 underwent first-round RT-PCR with the HTBI primer set. TCRdb re-analysed the multiplex PCR reads in MiXCR, keeping a single row per CDR3 protein. This sample has a few hundred thousand distinct CDR3 sequences; 15% to 20% occur once, and the top ten carry roughly 15%. The sample comprised blood. The receptors originated from a woman aged 35 to 49 with Graves' ophthalmopathy.

This clonotype has a count of ten or more. This sequence may be a read error, since a much larger clone differs from it by one base. The V and J genes are TRBV6-4 and TRBJ2-6, with 9 bases lining up with TRBD1. This CDR3 region has 17 residues. Germline V gives CDR1 MRHNA, CDR2 SNTAGT. CDR3 sequence reads: CAGSRPGTGTGANVLTF. Written as DNA, the CDR3 is TGTGCCGGCAGTCGTCCCGGGACAGGGACTGGGGCCAACGTCCTGACTTTC.

This clonotype was detected only a few times. V gene TRBV30 combines with J gene TRBJ2-7; D is ambiguous. CDR3 length: 13 residues. Germline V gene lookup returns CDR1 GTSNPN and CDR2 SVGIG (reference sequence). Trimming left V 0 bases short and J 4 bases short, with 10 bases between. CDR3 sequence: CAWSVPSRYEQYF. The CDR3 bases are TGTGCCTGGAGTGTCCCTAGTAGGTACGAGCAGTACTTC.

This clonotype was seen ten or more times. The CDR3 DNA sequence: TGCGCCAGCAGCTTGGACAGGGGGTTAACCCTTACCTACGAGCAGTACTTC. Protein: CASSLDRGLTLTYEQYF. The chain combines TRBV5-1 with TRBJ2-7; 8 bases are a match to TRBD1. Germline CDR1 and CDR2: SGHRS and YFSETQ. V dropped 0 bases and J dropped 2; count of bases not matched to a gene: 10. The CDR3 runs to 17 residues.

This clonotype was counted ten times or more. This rearrangement joins TRBV6-1 to TRBJ1-3, with 10 bases that match TRBD1. After removal of 9 bases from V and 3 bases from J, the junction contained 8 bases not matched to a gene. This CDR3 region has 15 residues. Germline V gene lookup returns CDR1 MNHNS and CDR2 SASEGT. CDR3 protein: CASSRQGAGGNTIYF. The CDR3 DNA reads TGTGCCAGTTCCAGACAGGGGGCTGGTGGAAACACCATATATTTT.

This clonotype was observed many times. This chain joins TRBV9 and TRBJ1-1; a possible D gene is TRBD1 (5 bases). V was shortened by 4 bases and J by 10 bases, with 17 bases between the two germline ends. Looked up from germline, CDR1 is SGDLS and CDR2 is YYNGEE. The CDR3 contains 13 residues. CDR3 sequence reads: CASSPSDRDVAFF. The CDR3 bases are TGTGCCAGCAGCCCCTCCGACCGGGACGTAGCTTTCTTT. The full variable domain, in which reference TRBV9 and TRBJ1-1 provide the parts outside the CDR3, is DSGVTQTPKHLITATGQRVTLRCSPRSGDLSVYWYQQSLDQGLQFLIQYYNGEERAKGNILERFSAQQFPDLHSELNLSSLELGDSALYFCASSPSDRDVAFFGQGTRLTVV.

This clonotype appeared many times. The V gene is TRBV9, the J gene TRBJ2-7, with D tentatively TRBD2 (5 bases). Germline values: CDR1 SGDLS, CDR2 YYNGEE. Trimming cost V 2 bases and J 0 bases, with 9 bases left between them. This CDR3 is 14 amino acids long. The chain's CDR3 is CASSVIASSYEQYF. In DNA, the CDR3 is TGTGCCAGCAGCGTTATAGCGTCCTCCTACGAGCAGTACTTC.

The rearrangement links TRBV5-1 to TRBJ1-1; TRBD1 matches at 7 bases. Germline-derived CDR1 and CDR2 are SGHRS and YFSETQ. J gave up 2 bases and V 8 bases, and 9 bases lay outside the gene matches. CDR3 size: 14 residues. Here the CDR3 DNA reads TGCGCCAGTACAAAAGGGACAGCAAACACTGAAGCTTTCTTT. Its translation is CASTKGTANTEAFF.

This clonotype came up many times. The V call is TRBV2, the J call TRBJ2-5; tentative D call: TRBD1 (5 bases). Germline loops: CDR1 SNHLY, CDR2 FYNNEI. The germline V and J ends were trimmed by 4 bases and 9 bases, with 12 bases remaining between them. The CDR3 sequence is 12 residues long. The CDR3: CASSAFRGAQYF. In nucleotides, the CDR3 is TGTGCCAGCAGTGCCTTTAGGGGCGCCCAGTACTTC. Together with reference TRBV2 and TRBJ2-5, the CDR3 gives the full variable domain: EPEVTQTPSHQVTQMGQEVILRCVPISNHLYFYWYRQILGQKVEFLVSFYNNEISEKSEIFDDQFSVERPDGSNFTLKIRSTKLEDSAMYFCASSAFRGAQYFGPGTRLLVL.

This clonotype was observed many times. The chain uses TRBV6-5 and TRBJ2-7; 8 bases are shared with TRBD2. This CDR3 comprises 17 residues. V lost 5 bases, J lost 2 bases, and 14 bases stayed unmatched. CDR1 is MNHEY and CDR2 is SVGAGI in the germline V gene. In DNA, the CDR3 is TGTGCCAGCAGTACCGCCCCGAGCGGGAGTATTGCCTACGAGCAGTACTTC. Translating it yields CASSTAPSGSIAYEQYF.

Remarks on this clonotype: This may be a read error, as it is one base from a much larger clone. The genes are TRBV30 and TRBJ1-2, with unresolved D. This CDR3 is 14 amino acids long. Germline assignment: CDR1 GTSNPN and CDR2 SVGIG (reference sequence). The CDR3 protein is CAWSRVDTNYGHTF. The CDR3 DNA reads as TGTGCCTGGTCCCGGGTAGATACTAACTATGGCCACACCTTC.

This clonotype came up many times. The chain joins TRBV20-1 to TRBJ2-5; D possibly corresponds to TRBD2 (6 bases). Trimming pared 3 bases from V and 1 base from J, leaving 15 bases between. CDR3 length equals 15 residues. Per germline, CDR1 DFQATT and CDR2 SNEGSKA (reference sequence). CDR3 residues: CSASRLIAVQETQYF. The CDR3, as DNA: TGCAGTGCTAGTAGATTGATAGCGGTCCAAGAGACCCAGTACTTC.

This clonotype showed up many times. The chain recombines TRBV10-3 with TRBJ1-2, with 7 bases aligning to TRBD1. Germline CDR1 is ENHRY and CDR2 is SYGVKD. The ends lost 4 bases at V and 2 bases at J; junction bases unmatched: 13. The CDR3 totals 17 residues. CDR3 nucleotides: TGTGCCATCAGTGGGGTATCCCGCCAGGGGGGGAACTATGGCTACACCTTC. Protein product: CAISGVSRQGGNYGYTF.

This clonotype was seen ten or more times. The V call is TRBV29-1, the J call TRBJ1-2; D gene ambiguous. V gave up 0 bases and J gave up 8 bases, with 16 bases separating them. Germline V gene sequence: CDR1 SQVTM, CDR2 ANQGSEA. This CDR3 region has 14 residues. CDR3 loop: CSVEDLGGEGGYTF. The CDR3 bases are TGCAGCGTTGAAGATTTGGGAGGAGAGGGAGGCTACACCTTC.

This clonotype was seen at least ten times. V is TRBV9 and J is TRBJ2-7; 11 positions agree with TRBD2. V gave up 3 bases and J gave up 4 bases; unmatched junction bases: 6. The CDR3 runs to 15 residues. Germline V gene lookup returns CDR1 SGDLS and CDR2 YYNGEE. DNA of the CDR3: TGTGCCAGCAGCGAGTCTGGGACTAGCGGTTACGAGCAGTACTTC. This gives the protein CASSESGTSGYEQYF.

This chain connects TRBV5-4 to TRBJ2-2, with D possibly being TRBD1 (5 bases). CDR1 SGHNT and CDR2 YYREEE come from the germline V gene (reference sequence). The CDR3 spans 12 residues. V lost 7 bases and J 6 bases, leaving 10 bases between the germline ends. As DNA, the CDR3 is TGTGCCAGCCAGGGATCCTCCGGGGAGCTGTTTTTT. Protein product: CASQGSSGELFF.

This clonotype was seen ten or more times. This chain joins TRBV4-3 and TRBJ1-1; D is perhaps TRBD1 (5 bases). CDR3 length: 12 residues. Germline CDR1 is LGHNA and CDR2 is YSLEER. V was trimmed by 1 base and J by 10 bases, leaving 10 bases between them. The chain's CDR3 is CASSQAGGGAFF. DNA for the CDR3: TGCGCCAGCAGCCAAGCTGGGGGAGGAGCTTTCTTT.

This clonotype was counted at least ten times. The J gene is TRBJ1-2, the V gene TRBV6-1; D may be TRBD1 (6 bases). The V and J ends lost 7 bases and 3 bases respectively, with 18 bases between them. CDR1 is MNHNS, CDR2 SASEGT, per germline. The CDR3 contains 15 residues. The DNA for the CDR3 is TGTGCCAGCACCGAAGGGGGTGAGGGAGACTATGGCTACACCTTC. Its protein is CASTEGGEGDYGYTF.

This clonotype was seen at least ten times. The genes are TRBV6-5 and TRBJ2-7, with 10 bases aligning to TRBD2. Per the germline V gene, CDR1 is MNHEY and CDR2 is SVGAGI. The CDR3 covers 14 residues. The V segment lost 5 bases and the J segment 3 bases; nucleotides outside the gene matches: 4. CDR3 nucleotide sequence: TGTGCCAGCAGTCGCCTAGCGGGGGACTACGAGCAGTACTTC. It codes for CASSRLAGDYEQYF.

This clonotype was recorded many times. CDR3 nucleotide sequence: TGTGCCAGCAGGAGGGGAGGGCAGAACACCGGGGAGCTGTTTTTT. Translation: CASRRGGQNTGELFF. The chain is built from TRBV2 and TRBJ2-2; 7 bases align to TRBD2. Germline CDR1 reads SNHLY; CDR2 reads FYNNEI. The J segment lost 1 base and the V segment lost 6 bases, leaving 5 bases of the junction unmatched. The CDR3 sequence is 15 residues long.

This clonotype has only a few counts. The chain carries TRBV24-1 and TRBJ2-5, with TRBD2 matching 12 bases. This CDR3 spans 16 amino acids. The germline V gene encodes CDR1 KGHDR and CDR2 SFDVKD. V shed 4 bases and J 4 bases; nucleotides not matched to a gene: 6. CDR3 region: CATSEETSGSGETQYF. DNA for the CDR3: TGTGCCACCAGTGAGGAGACTAGCGGGAGCGGAGAGACCCAGTACTTC.

This clonotype was observed at least ten times. The rearrangement joins TRBV5-1 to TRBJ2-5, with a weak D call TRBD2 (6 bases). V lost 1 base, J lost 2 bases, and 12 bases lay in between. The CDR3 loop spans 15 amino acids. Germline V gives CDR1 SGHRS, CDR2 YFSETQ. In DNA, the CDR3 is TGCGCCAGCAGCTTGAGGGCTAGCGCTCAAGAGACCCAGTACTTC. It encodes CASSLRASAQETQYF.

This clonotype has a count of ten or more. The chain uses TRBV15 and TRBJ2-7, with 10 bases lining up with TRBD2. CDR3 length: 15 amino acids. The germline V gene has CDR1 LNHNV and CDR2 YYDKDF (reference sequence). The junction had 4 bases not matched to a gene; V was cut back by 1 base and J by 4 bases. The CDR3 loop reads CATSRAPSGSYEQYF. The CDR3 DNA follows: TGTGCCACCAGCAGAGCCCCTAGCGGGAGTTACGAGCAGTACTTC. The whole variable domain, filled in from reference TRBV15 and TRBJ2-7, reads DAMVIQNPRYQVTQFGKPVTLSCSQTLNHNVMYWYQQKSSQAPKLLFHYYDKDFNNEADTPDNFQSRRPNTSFCFLDIRSPGLGDTAMYLCATSRAPSGSYEQYFGPGTRLTVT.

This clonotype was seen ten or more times. The chain is built from TRBV3-1 and TRBJ2-7, with D possibly matching TRBD2 (6 bases). Trimming took off 3 bases at V and 3 bases at J, with 15 bases between the two ends. Germline CDR1 LGHDT, CDR2 YNNKEL (reference sequence). The length of the CDR3 is 15 residues. CDR3 bases: TGTGCCAGCAGCCACCGCCCCCCGGGGGACTACGAGCAGTACTTC. Translating it yields CASSHRPPGDYEQYF.

V and J are TRBV7-2 and TRBJ1-1; D is possibly TRBD1 (6 bases). V lost 5 bases, J lost 9 bases, and 16 bases lay in between. This CDR3 is built from 13 residues. Looked up from germline, CDR1 is SGHTA and CDR2 is FQGNSA. In DNA form, the CDR3 reads TGTGCCAGCAGCCCCACCCCTGGGACAAAAGCTTTCTTT. Residues: CASSPTPGTKAFF. The variable domain in full, completed from reference TRBV7-2 and TRBJ1-1, reads GAGVSQSPSNKVTEKGKDVELRCDPISGHTALYWYRQSLGQGLEFLIYFQGNSAPDKSGLPSDRFSAERTGGSVSTLTIQRTQQEDSAVYLCASSPTPGTKAFFGQGTRLTVV.

This clonotype was observed many times. The chain couples TRBV11-2 to TRBJ2-3; 8 bases fit TRBD2. The V segment lost 2 bases and the J segment 0 bases; nucleotides outside the gene matches: 7. The V gene's germline CDR1 is SGHAT and CDR2 FQNNGV. CDR3 length: 17 residues. This chain's CDR3 is CASSLISGSVSTDTQYF. The CDR3 DNA follows: TGTGCCAGCAGCTTAATAAGCGGGAGTGTTAGCACAGATACGCAGTATTTT.

This clonotype was detected many times. The V and J genes are TRBV5-1 and TRBJ1-5; the match to TRBD1 covers 9 bases. The CDR3 totals 13 residues. The V segment lost 4 bases and the J segment 7 bases; nucleotides outside the gene matches: 3. Germline CDR1 and CDR2: SGHRS and YFSETQ. The CDR3 is CASSRTGVQPQHF. The CDR3 bases are TGCGCCAGCAGCAGGACAGGGGTACAGCCCCAGCATTTT.

This clonotype has a count of ten or more. V gene TRBV10-3 combines with J gene TRBJ1-1, with D possibly TRBD1 on 5 matching bases. The CDR3 is 13 residues long. CDR1 is ENHRY, CDR2 SYGVKD, per germline. The V end lost 6 bases, the J end lost 7 bases, and 15 bases lay between the germline ends. The CDR3 is CAISENVQGEAFF. Here the CDR3 DNA reads TGTGCCATCAGCGAGAACGTTCAGGGTGAAGCTTTCTTT.

This clonotype was seen repeatedly, ten times or more. The germline gene is not matched at one end of the junction; a read error may be the cause. The CDR3 bases are TGTACCAGCAGCTTCTTCGGAGAAGCGGCTTTCTTT. This sequence encodes CTSSFFGEAAFF. This chain joins TRBV11-2 and TRBJ1-1; no reliable D call. The germline V gene encodes CDR1 SGHAT and CDR2 FQNNGV. CDR3 length equals 12 residues.

This clonotype was picked up many times. The chain couples TRBV5-1 to TRBJ1-1; tentatively, D is TRBD1 (6 bases). V lost 3 bases, J lost 4 bases, and 13 bases lay in between. Germline-derived CDR1 and CDR2 are SGHRS and YFSETQ. This CDR3 has 14 residues. The CDR3 DNA reads as TGCGCCAGCAGCTGGGAACAGGGATTCACTGAAGCTTTCTTT. It is translated as CASSWEQGFTEAFF. Full variable domain (outside the CDR3, taken from reference TRBV5-1 and TRBJ1-1): KAGVTQTPRYLIKTRGQQVTLSCSPISGHRSVSWYQQTPGQGLQFLFEYFSETQRNKGNFPGRFSGRQFSNSRSEMNVSTLELGDSALYLCASSWEQGFTEAFFGQGTRLTVV.

This clonotype has more than one count but fewer than ten. The chain has TRBV6-2 or TRBV6-3 and TRBJ2-7, with D uncertain. Between the trimmed V and J ends, which lost 2 bases and 7 bases, there was a span of 21 bases. Germline V gene sequence: CDR1 MNHEY, CDR2 SVGEGT. This CDR3 comprises 16 residues. CDR3 amino acids: CASSYHWAARFMEQYF. The CDR3 DNA reads TGTGCCAGCAGTTACCATTGGGCCGCTCGTTTCATGGAGCAGTACTTC.